These 20 T cell receptor beta chains share one sample of origin, sequenced in a study of blood T cell repertoires in COVID-19. Clones were read by immunoSEQ multiplex PCR, and TCRdb kept only the in-frame ones, dropping some. The table includes approximately 290,000 clones, just under 90% detected once. Material: peripheral blood. Every receptor here comes from a woman in her twenties or thirties with COVID-19, enrolled during active disease.

The chain employs TRBV15 and TRBJ2-7; TRBD1 is a possible D gene (5 bases). Trimming removed 4 bases from V and 2 bases from J, with 21 bases in between. Germline CDR1 and CDR2: LNHNV and YYDKDF (reference sequence). This CDR3 has 17 amino acids. CDR3 bases: TGTGCCACCAGCACCCCCCCACGCGGCAGGGCAGCCTACGAGCAGTACTTC. Translating it yields CATSTPPRGRAAYEQYF.

The J gene is TRBJ2-7, the V gene TRBV5-1; D is perhaps TRBD1 (7 bases). V lost 4 bases to trimming and J lost 1 base, with 15 bases between them. The CDR3 totals 15 residues. CDR1 and CDR2 (germline): SGHRS, YFSETQ. In DNA form, the CDR3 reads TGCGCCAGCAGCCCCAGGGGGGACCTATCCTACGAGCAGTACTTC. Amino acid sequence: CASSPRGDLSYEQYF.

V and J are TRBV11-2 and TRBJ2-1; 14 nucleotides match TRBD2. There are 19 residues in the CDR3. V shed 5 bases, J shed 3 bases, and the junction held 12 bases outside the gene matches. Per germline, CDR1 SGHAT and CDR2 FQNNGV. The CDR3 spells CASSAPETSGGAFYNEQFF. The CDR3 DNA reads as TGTGCCAGCAGCGCCCCCGAGACTAGCGGGGGGGCTTTCTACAATGAGCAGTTCTTC.

V and J are TRBV3-1 (or the pseudogene TRBV3-2) and TRBJ1-1; D may be TRBD1 (6 bases). The V end was cut by 1 base, the J end by 5 bases, with 11 bases between. The CDR3 covers 14 residues. The germline CDR1 and CDR2 sequences are LGHDT and YNNKEL (reference sequence). CDR3 in DNA: TGTGCCAGCAGCCAAGTTCCAGGGGATACTGAAGCTTTCTTT. Amino acids: CASSQVPGDTEAFF.

This chain links TRBV28 with TRBJ1-3; no clear D gene. Looked up from germline, CDR1 is MDHEN and CDR2 is SYDVKM. The CDR3 extends over 15 amino acids. V dropped 3 bases and J dropped 7 bases, with 16 bases sitting between them. Here the CDR3 reads CASSFFLLGSNTIYF. The CDR3 DNA reads as TGTGCCAGCAGTTTCTTTCTACTAGGGAGTAACACCATATATTTT.

The chain joins TRBV18 to TRBJ1-4; D gene uncertain. Germline-derived CDR1 and CDR2 are KGHSH and LQKENI. V lost 3 bases, J lost 2 bases, and 7 bases lay in between. The CDR3 length is 14 residues. CDR3 protein: CASSPKRTNEKLFF. In DNA, the CDR3 is TGTGCCAGCTCACCGAAACGGACTAATGAAAAACTGTTTTTT.

The V gene is TRBV5-1, the J gene TRBJ2-2; 11 bases agree with TRBD1. V lost 1 base, J lost 4 bases, and 3 bases stayed unmatched. The CDR3 contains 16 residues. Germline lookup yields CDR1 SGHRS and CDR2 YFSETQ. CDR3 nucleotides: TGCGCCAGCAGCTTGTTCGGGACAGGGGGCACCGGGGAGCTGTTTTTT. Translating gives CASSLFGTGGTGELFF.

The chain uses TRBV11-1 and TRBJ2-1; TRBD2 matches at 7 bases. The CDR3 totals 12 residues. CDR1 and CDR2 from the germline V gene are SGHAT and FQDESV (reference sequence). J lost 6 bases, V lost 8 bases, and 4 bases had no gene match. The CDR3 protein is CASGRDGNEQFF. The CDR3 DNA is TGTGCCAGCGGGAGGGACGGCAATGAGCAGTTCTTC.

Here the CDR3 reads CASSLAPDSTGNTIYF. The CDR3 DNA reads TGTGCCAGCAGCTTGGCCCCTGACAGTACTGGAAACACCATATATTTT. The J gene is TRBJ1-3, the V gene TRBV5-6, with D possibly being TRBD1 (5 bases). This CDR3 contains 16 residues. The V and J ends lost 0 bases and 2 bases respectively, with 12 bases between them. Germline lookup yields CDR1 SGHDT and CDR2 YYEEEE.

This chain links TRBV5-1 with TRBJ2-5; TRBD2 matches 9 bases. This CDR3 comprises 16 residues. From germline, CDR1 is SGHRS and CDR2 YFSETQ. With 4 bases clipped from V and 9 bases from J, the junction kept 16 bases outside the gene matches. The chain's CDR3 is CASSRPSLDAGGAQYF. DNA of the CDR3: TGCGCCAGCAGCCGGCCCTCCTTAGACGCGGGGGGGGCCCAGTACTTC.

This chain connects TRBV3-1 (or the pseudogene TRBV3-2) to TRBJ2-5, with TRBD1 matching 7 bases. The J segment lost 2 bases and the V segment lost 4 bases, leaving 13 bases of the junction unmatched. There are 17 residues in the CDR3. The V gene's germline CDR1 is LGHDT and CDR2 YNNKEL (reference sequence). CDR3 region: CASSRMTLGDSQETQYF. In nucleotides, the CDR3 is TGTGCCAGCAGCCGTATGACCCTAGGGGACAGTCAAGAGACCCAGTACTTC.

The chain joins TRBV2 to TRBJ2-5; D possibly corresponds to TRBD2 (6 bases). There are 16 residues in the CDR3. Trimming removed 1 base from V and 5 bases from J, with 17 bases in between. Germline V gene sequence: CDR1 SNHLY, CDR2 FYNNEI. The CDR3 sequence: CASSEVALEGGETQYF. The DNA of the CDR3 is TGTGCCAGCAGTGAAGTGGCTCTCGAGGGAGGCGAGACCCAGTACTTC.

This chain joins TRBV5-1 and TRBJ2-7; 7 bases are shared with TRBD1. The CDR3 sequence is 14 residues long. V was clipped by 4 bases and J by 3 bases; unmatched bases: 7. Germline V gene lookup returns CDR1 SGHRS and CDR2 YFSETQ. The CDR3 region has the DNA TGCGCCAGCAGCCCCGAGGGGGCCCGCTACGAGCAGTACTTC. This gives the protein CASSPEGARYEQYF.

This rearrangement joins TRBV5-1 to TRBJ1-1; TRBD1 agrees at 10 bases. The CDR3 length is 17 residues. Germline V gene lookup returns CDR1 SGHRS and CDR2 YFSETQ. Trimming removed 5 bases from V and 4 bases from J; junction bases left unmatched: 14. The CDR3 coding sequence is TGCGCCAGCAGAGCGACAGGGGGCGCATTCGAGAGCACTGAAGCTTTCTTT. This sequence encodes CASRATGGAFESTEAFF.

This chain uses TRBV18 with TRBJ1-2, with D perhaps TRBD1 (6 bases). The germline CDR1 and CDR2 sequences are KGHSH and LQKENI. V dropped 3 bases and J dropped 0 bases, with 14 bases sitting between them. The CDR3 totals 16 residues. The CDR3 nucleotides are TGTGCCAGCTCACCGGGTGGACAGCTCGCTAACTATGGCTACACCTTC. Translated: CASSPGGQLANYGYTF.

V usage is TRBV7-9 and J usage is TRBJ1-2; tentatively, D is TRBD1 (5 bases). The CDR3 sequence is 13 residues long. V lost 4 bases and J lost 4, with 10 bases in between. Germline V gene data show CDR1 as SEHNR and CDR2 as FQNEAQ (reference sequence). The CDR3 DNA follows: TGTGCCAGCAGCTCACCCGACAGCTATGGCTACACCTTC. Translated, it gives CASSSPDSYGYTF.

The chain is built from TRBV2 and TRBJ1-2; 8 bases map to TRBD1. V lost 8 bases, J lost 3 bases, and 8 bases stayed unmatched. The CDR3 is 14 residues long. Germline V gene data show CDR1 as SNHLY and CDR2 as FYNNEI. The CDR3 reads CASGSAGGDYGYTF. The CDR3 nucleotides read TGTGCCAGCGGCAGCGCAGGGGGCGACTATGGCTACACCTTC. The variable domain in full, completed from reference TRBV2 and TRBJ1-2, reads EPEVTQTPSHQVTQMGQEVILRCVPISNHLYFYWYRQILGQKVEFLVSFYNNEISEKSEIFDDQFSVERPDGSNFTLKIRSTKLEDSAMYFCASGSAGGDYGYTFGSGTRLTVV.

The chain has TRBV10-2 and TRBJ1-2; no clear D gene. Trimming took 4 bases from V and 10 from J, leaving 16 bases between them. Per germline, CDR1 WSHSY and CDR2 SAAADI. The CDR3 loop spans 13 amino acids. CDR3 in DNA: TGCGCCAGCAGTGTAGACGGTTTGGAGTACTACACCTTC. This gives the protein CASSVDGLEYYTF.

The chain combines TRBV5-1 with TRBJ2-3, with 7 bases aligning to TRBD1. Germline V lookup: CDR1 SGHRS, CDR2 YFSETQ. V was pared by 4 bases and J by 1 base, with 6 bases of the junction left unmatched. The CDR3 has 15 residues. CDR3 residues: CASSRDTGGTDTQYF. The CDR3 DNA is TGCGCCAGCAGCCGAGACACAGGGGGCACAGATACGCAGTATTTT.

The chain combines TRBV5-5 with TRBJ1-2; TRBD1 agrees at 8 bases. The length of the CDR3 is 16 residues. Germline values: CDR1 SGHKS, CDR2 YYEKEE (reference sequence). V lost 0 bases and J lost 3; bases outside the gene matches: 7. The CDR3 region is CASSLGPPTGDYGYTF. The CDR3 DNA sequence: TGTGCCAGCAGCTTGGGCCCCCCGACAGGGGACTATGGCTACACCTTC.